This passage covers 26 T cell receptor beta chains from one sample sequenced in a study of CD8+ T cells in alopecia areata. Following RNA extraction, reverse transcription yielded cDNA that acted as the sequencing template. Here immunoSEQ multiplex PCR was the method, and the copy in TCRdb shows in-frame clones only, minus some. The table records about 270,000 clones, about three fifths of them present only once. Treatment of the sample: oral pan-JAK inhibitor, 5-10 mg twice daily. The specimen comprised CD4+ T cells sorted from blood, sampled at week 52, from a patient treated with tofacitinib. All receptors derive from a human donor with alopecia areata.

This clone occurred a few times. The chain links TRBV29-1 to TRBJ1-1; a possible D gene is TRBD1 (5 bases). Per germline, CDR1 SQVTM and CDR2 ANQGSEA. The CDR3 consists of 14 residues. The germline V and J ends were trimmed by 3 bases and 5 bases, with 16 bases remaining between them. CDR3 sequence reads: CSVDLEGRRTEAFF. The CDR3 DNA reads TGCAGCGTTGATCTCGAGGGGCGGAGGACTGAAGCTTTCTTT.

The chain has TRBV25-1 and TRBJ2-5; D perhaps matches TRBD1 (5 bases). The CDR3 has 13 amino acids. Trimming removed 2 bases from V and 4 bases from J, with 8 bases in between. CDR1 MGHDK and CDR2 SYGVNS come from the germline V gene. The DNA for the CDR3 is TGTGCCAGCAGTGAACCAGGGTTAGAGACCCAGTACTTC. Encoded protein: CASSEPGLETQYF.

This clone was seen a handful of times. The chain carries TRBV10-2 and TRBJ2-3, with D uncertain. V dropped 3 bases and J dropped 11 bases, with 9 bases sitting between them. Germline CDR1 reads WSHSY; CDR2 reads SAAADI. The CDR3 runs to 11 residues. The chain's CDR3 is CASSDGVGQYF. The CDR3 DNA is TGCGCCAGCAGTGACGGAGTAGGGCAGTATTTT.

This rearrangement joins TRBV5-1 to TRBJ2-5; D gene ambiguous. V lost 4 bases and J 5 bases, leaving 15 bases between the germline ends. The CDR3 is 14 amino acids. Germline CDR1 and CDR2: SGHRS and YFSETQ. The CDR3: CASSRTHAGETQYF. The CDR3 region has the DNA TGCGCCAGCAGCAGGACCCACGCCGGGGAGACCCAGTACTTC.

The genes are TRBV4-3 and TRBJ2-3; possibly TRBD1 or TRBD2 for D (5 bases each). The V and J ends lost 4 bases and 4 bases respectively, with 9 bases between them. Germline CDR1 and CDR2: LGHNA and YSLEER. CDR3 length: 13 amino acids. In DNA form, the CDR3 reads TGCGCCAGCAGCCGGGGGACCGCAGATACGCAGTATTTT. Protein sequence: CASSRGTADTQYF.

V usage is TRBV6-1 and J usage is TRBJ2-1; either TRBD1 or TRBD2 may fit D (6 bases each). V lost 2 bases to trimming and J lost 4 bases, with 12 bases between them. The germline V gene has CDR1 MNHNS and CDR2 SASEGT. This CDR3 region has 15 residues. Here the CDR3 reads CASSEQGGLYNEQFF. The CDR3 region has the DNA TGTGCCAGCAGTGAACAAGGGGGACTTTACAATGAGCAGTTCTTC.

The CDR3 region has the DNA TGTGCCAGCAGCGTAGTTCCGGGACAGGGTTTGAGTGAGCAGTTCTTC. It encodes CASSVVPGQGLSEQFF. The chain has TRBV9 and TRBJ2-1; TRBD1 matches at 9 bases. The J segment lost 9 bases and the V segment lost 0 bases, leaving 10 bases of the junction unmatched. Germline lookup yields CDR1 SGDLS and CDR2 YYNGEE. This CDR3 is built from 16 residues. The full variable domain, in which reference TRBV9 and TRBJ2-1 provide the parts outside the CDR3, is DSGVTQTPKHLITATGQRVTLRCSPRSGDLSVYWYQQSLDQGLQFLIQYYNGEERAKGNILERFSAQQFPDLHSELNLSSLELGDSALYFCASSVVPGQGLSEQFFGPGTRLTVL.

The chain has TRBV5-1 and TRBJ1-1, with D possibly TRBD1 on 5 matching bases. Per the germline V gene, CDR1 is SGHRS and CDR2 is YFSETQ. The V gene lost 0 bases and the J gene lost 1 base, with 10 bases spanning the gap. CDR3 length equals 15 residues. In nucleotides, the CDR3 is TGCGCCAGCAGCTTGGCGGCAGGGTGGAACACTGAAGCTTTCTTT. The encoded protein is CASSLAAGWNTEAFF.

The CDR3 nucleotides are TGTGCCAGTAGTCCGGAGATTAATCAGCCCCAGCATTTT. Translating it yields CASSPEINQPQHF. The chain has TRBV19 and TRBJ1-5; no clear D. V lost 5 bases and J lost 4, with 9 bases in between. Germline CDR1 reads LNHDA; CDR2 reads SQIVND (reference sequence). This CDR3 has 13 residues.

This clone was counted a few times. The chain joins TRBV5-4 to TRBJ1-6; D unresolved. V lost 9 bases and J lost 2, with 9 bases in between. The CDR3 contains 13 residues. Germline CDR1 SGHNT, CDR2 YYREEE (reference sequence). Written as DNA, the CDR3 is TGTGCCACCACCATCGCCTATAATTCACCCCTCCACTTT. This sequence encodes CATTIAYNSPLHF.

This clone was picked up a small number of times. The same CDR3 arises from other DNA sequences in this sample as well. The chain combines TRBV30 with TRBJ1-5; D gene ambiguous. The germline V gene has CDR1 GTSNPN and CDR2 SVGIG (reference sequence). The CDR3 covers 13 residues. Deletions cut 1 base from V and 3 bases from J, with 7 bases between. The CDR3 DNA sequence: TGTGCCTGGAGTGGTCAGTCCAATCAGCCCCAGCATTTT. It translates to CAWSGQSNQPQHF.

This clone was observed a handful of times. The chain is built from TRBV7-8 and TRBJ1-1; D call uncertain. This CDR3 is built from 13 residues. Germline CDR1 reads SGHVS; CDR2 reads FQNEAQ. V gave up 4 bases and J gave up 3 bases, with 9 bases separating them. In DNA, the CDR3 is TGTGCCAGCAGCTCAAAGAGGGACACTGAAGCTTTCTTT. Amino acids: CASSSKRDTEAFF.

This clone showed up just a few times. The CDR3 DNA reads TGTGCCAGCAGCTTTGACAGGGCCAAAAACATTCAGTACTTC. Protein product: CASSFDRAKNIQYF. V is TRBV7-2 and J is TRBJ2-4, with D perhaps TRBD1 (6 bases). V was pared by 3 bases and J by 1 base, with 7 bases between. The germline V gene has CDR1 SGHTA and CDR2 FQGNSA. CDR3 length: 14 amino acids.

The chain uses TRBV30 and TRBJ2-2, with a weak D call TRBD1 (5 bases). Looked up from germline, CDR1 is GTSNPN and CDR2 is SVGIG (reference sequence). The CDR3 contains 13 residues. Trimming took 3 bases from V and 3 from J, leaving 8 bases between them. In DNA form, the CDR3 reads TGTGCCTGGAGCAGGGTTGACACCGGGGAGCTGTTTTTT. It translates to CAWSRVDTGELFF.

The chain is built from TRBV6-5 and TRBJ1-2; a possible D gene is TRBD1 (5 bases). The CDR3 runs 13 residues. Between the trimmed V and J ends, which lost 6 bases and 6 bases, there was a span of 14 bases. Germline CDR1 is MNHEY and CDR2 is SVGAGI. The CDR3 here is CASSLIGTDGYTF. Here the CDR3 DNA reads TGTGCCAGCAGCCTCATCGGGACGGATGGCTACACCTTC.

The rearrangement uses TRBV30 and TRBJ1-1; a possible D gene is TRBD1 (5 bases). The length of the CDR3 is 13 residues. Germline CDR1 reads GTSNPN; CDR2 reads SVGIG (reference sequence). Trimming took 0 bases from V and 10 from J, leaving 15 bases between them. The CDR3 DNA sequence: TGTGCCTGGAGTGTACAGCTAGGCGGGGGAGCTTTCTTT. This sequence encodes CAWSVQLGGGAFF.

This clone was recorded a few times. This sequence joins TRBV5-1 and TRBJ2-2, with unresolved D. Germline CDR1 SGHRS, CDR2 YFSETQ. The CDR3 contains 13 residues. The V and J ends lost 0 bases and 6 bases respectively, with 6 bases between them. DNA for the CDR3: TGCGCCAGCAGCTTGGACCCTTCCGGGGAGCTGTTTTTT. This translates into CASSLDPSGELFF.

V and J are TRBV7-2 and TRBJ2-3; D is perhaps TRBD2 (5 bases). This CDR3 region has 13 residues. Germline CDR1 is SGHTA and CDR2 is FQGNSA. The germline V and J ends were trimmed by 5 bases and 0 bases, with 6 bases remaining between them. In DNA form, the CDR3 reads TGTGCCAGCAGCCGGACTAGCACAGATACGCAGTATTTT. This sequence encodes CASSRTSTDTQYF. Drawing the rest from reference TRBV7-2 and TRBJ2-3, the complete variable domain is GAGVSQSPSNKVTEKGKDVELRCDPISGHTALYWYRQSLGQGLEFLIYFQGNSAPDKSGLPSDRFSAERTGGSVSTLTIQRTQQEDSAVYLCASSRTSTDTQYFGPGTRLTVL.

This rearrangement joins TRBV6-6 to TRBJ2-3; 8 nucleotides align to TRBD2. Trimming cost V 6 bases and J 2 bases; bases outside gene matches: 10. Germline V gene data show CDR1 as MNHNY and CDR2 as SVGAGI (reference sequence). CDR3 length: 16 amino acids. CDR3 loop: CASSLAGASNTDTQYF. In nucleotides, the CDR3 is TGTGCCAGCAGCCTAGCGGGCGCATCTAACACAGATACGCAGTATTTT.

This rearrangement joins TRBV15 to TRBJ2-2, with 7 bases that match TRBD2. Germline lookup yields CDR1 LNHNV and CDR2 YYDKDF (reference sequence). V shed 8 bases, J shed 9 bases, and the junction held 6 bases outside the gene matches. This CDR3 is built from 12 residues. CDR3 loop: CATGDYGRELFF. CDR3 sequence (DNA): TGTGCCACCGGGGACTACGGAAGGGAGCTGTTTTTT.

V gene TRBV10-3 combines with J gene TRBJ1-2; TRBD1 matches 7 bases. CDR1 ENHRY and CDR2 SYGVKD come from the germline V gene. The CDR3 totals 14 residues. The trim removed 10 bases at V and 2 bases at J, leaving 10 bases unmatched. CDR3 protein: CATKDRDLNYGYTF. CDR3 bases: TGTGCCACCAAAGACAGGGATCTAAACTATGGCTACACCTTC.

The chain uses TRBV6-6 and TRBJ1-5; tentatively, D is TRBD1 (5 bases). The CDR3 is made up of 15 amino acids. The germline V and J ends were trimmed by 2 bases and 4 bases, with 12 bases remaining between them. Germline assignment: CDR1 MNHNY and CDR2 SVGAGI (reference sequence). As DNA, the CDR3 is TGTGCCAGCAGTTACACACAGGCGGCAAATCAGCCCCAGCATTTT. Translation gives CASSYTQAANQPQHF.

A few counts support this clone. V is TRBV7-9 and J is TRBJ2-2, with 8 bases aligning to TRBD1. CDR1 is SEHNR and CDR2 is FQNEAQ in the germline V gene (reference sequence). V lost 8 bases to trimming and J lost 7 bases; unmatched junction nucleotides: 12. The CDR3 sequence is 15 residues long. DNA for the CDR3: TGTGCCAGCCCTCCGCGGCAGGGGGCGATCGGGGAGCTGTTTTTT. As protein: CASPPRQGAIGELFF.

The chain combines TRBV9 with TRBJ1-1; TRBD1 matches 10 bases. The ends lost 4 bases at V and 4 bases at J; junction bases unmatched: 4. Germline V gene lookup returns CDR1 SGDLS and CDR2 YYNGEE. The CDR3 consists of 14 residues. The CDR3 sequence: CASSPRTGGTEAFF. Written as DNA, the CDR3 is TGTGCCAGCAGCCCCCGGACAGGGGGCACTGAAGCTTTCTTT.

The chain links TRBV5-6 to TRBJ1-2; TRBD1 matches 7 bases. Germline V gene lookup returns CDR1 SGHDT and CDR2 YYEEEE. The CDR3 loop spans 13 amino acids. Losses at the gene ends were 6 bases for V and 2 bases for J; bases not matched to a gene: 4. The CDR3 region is CASTGGPNYGYTF. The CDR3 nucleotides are TGTGCCAGCACAGGGGGTCCCAACTATGGCTACACCTTC.

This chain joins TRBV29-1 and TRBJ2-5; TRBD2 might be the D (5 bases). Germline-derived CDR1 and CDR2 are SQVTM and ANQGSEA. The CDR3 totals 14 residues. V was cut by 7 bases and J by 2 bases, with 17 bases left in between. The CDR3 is CSALGSVGQETQYF. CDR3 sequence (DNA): TGCAGCGCCCTGGGGAGCGTTGGGCAAGAGACCCAGTACTTC.